This T cell receptor (beta chain) stems from a study of cytomegalovirus exposure and HLA in healthy donors. In its sample, this clone was seen once. Researchers ran the PCR with 60 Vbeta and 13 Jbeta primers. Assay: immunoSEQ multiplex PCR; the TCRdb copy retains only in-frame clones and omits some. The sample lists 65,000 to 85,000 clones; roughly two thirds were seen once. The CDR3 runs 16 residues. Trimming shortened V by 6 bases and J by 2 bases, and 18 bases separated the two germline ends. Germline V gene sequence: CDR1 MGHRA, CDR2 YSYEKL. The specimen sequenced was PBMCs. The V and J genes are TRBV4-1 and TRBJ2-3; tentative D call: TRBD1 (6 bases). This clonotype was sampled from a man in his sixties in good health and CMV-seropositive. The CDR3 bases are TGCGCCAGCAGTCTAGTTACAGGGCTCAACACAGATACGCAGTATTTT. It encodes CASSLVTGLNTDTQYF.